The text below deals with one TCR beta chain. The target antigen is unknown. This record comes from a study of cytomegalovirus exposure and HLA in healthy donors. Study-level points and caveats: Information on immune exposure was restricted to one variable (CMV serostatus). Reportedly, TCR beta sequences accurately predicted HLA-A and HLA-B alleles in most subjects. A few CMV-associated chains proved CMV antigen-specific in vitro.

This CDR3 contains 13 residues. Looked up from germline, CDR1 is ENHRY and CDR2 is SYGVKD. The V and J ends lost 6 bases and 3 bases respectively, with 10 bases between them. The study ran its PCR with 60 Vbeta and 13 Jbeta primers. Libraries were prepared by immunoSEQ multiplex PCR; TCRdb keeps only in-frame clonotypes and omits some of them. The sample totals approximately 79,000 clones. The chain joins TRBV10-3 to TRBJ2-3; a weak D match, TRBD2 (7 bases). The origin of this receptor is a man aged 35-49 years in good health and CMV-seronegative. The specimen sequenced was PBMCs. The CDR3 loop reads CAISGGQTDTQYF. CDR3 coding DNA: TGTGCCATCAGCGGGGGGCAAACAGATACGCAGTATTTT.